This passage covers 9 T cell receptor beta chains from one sample sequenced in a study of blood T cell repertoires in COVID-19 (dated by TCRdb to the early 2020s). Library generation was performed with the immunoSEQ multiplex PCR assay. The table was pulled from immuneACCESS by TCRdb, which kept in-frame rearrangements only. Such tables lose some clones; where checked, under half of the loss comes from unresolved V genes, and the rest has no known cause. Recorded for this sample are about half a million clones; about 91% of them occurred a single time. Jointly, the top ten make up around 0.92% of the sample. The sequenced material came from peripheral blood. All receptors derive from a man aged 18 to 30 with COVID-19, enrolled during active disease.

The rearrangement joins TRBV18 to TRBJ2-3; tentatively, D is TRBD2 (6 bases). The CDR3 runs 15 residues. V was pared by 3 bases and J by 0 bases, with 10 bases between. The germline V gene encodes CDR1 KGHSH and CDR2 LQKENI. The CDR3 region is CASSPGGGSTDTQYF. The CDR3 nucleotides read TGTGCCAGCTCACCTGGAGGAGGGAGCACAGATACGCAGTATTTT.

The chain's CDR3 is CASGGPNTGELFF. The CDR3, as DNA: TGTGCCAGCGGGGGCCCGAACACCGGGGAGCTGTTTTTT. The chain recombines TRBV2 with TRBJ2-2, with a tentative D call TRBD1 (6 bases). The CDR3 spans 13 residues. Germline V gene lookup returns CDR1 SNHLY and CDR2 FYNNEI. The V and J ends lost 8 bases and 0 bases respectively, with 7 bases between them.

V is TRBV19 and J is TRBJ2-1; TRBD2 might be the D (6 bases). CDR1 is LNHDA and CDR2 is SQIVND in the germline V gene (reference sequence). The CDR3 loop spans 12 amino acids. Deletions cut 4 bases from V and 7 bases from J, with 8 bases between. CDR3 nucleotide sequence: TGTGCCAGTAGTAAGACTAGGAATGAGCAGTTCTTC. This sequence encodes CASSKTRNEQFF. Based on the CDR3 plus reference TRBV19 and TRBJ2-1, the full variable domain is DGGITQSPKYLFRKEGQNVTLSCEQNLNHDAMYWYRQDPGQGLRLIYYSQIVNDFQKGDIAEGYSVSREKKESFPLTVTSAQKNPTAFYLCASSKTRNEQFFGPGTRLTVL.

This chain joins TRBV12-3 or TRBV12-4 and TRBJ2-1; tentatively, D is TRBD2 (5 bases). There are 13 residues in the CDR3. V lost 6 bases, J lost 3 bases, and 9 bases lay in between. The CDR3 protein is CASSPTSYNEQFF. As DNA, the CDR3 is TGTGCCAGCAGCCCTACTAGCTACAATGAGCAGTTCTTC.

The rearrangement uses TRBV27 and TRBJ1-5, with 10 nucleotides matching TRBD1. In germline, CDR1 is MNHEY, CDR2 SMNVEV (reference sequence). This CDR3 spans 18 amino acids. V shed 6 bases, J shed 0 bases, and the junction held 11 bases outside the gene matches. The chain's CDR3 is CASRMGQGPGLSNQPQHF. In DNA, the CDR3 is TGTGCCAGCAGGATGGGACAGGGGCCCGGACTTAGCAATCAGCCCCAGCATTTT.

This chain uses TRBV19 with TRBJ2-2; 9 bases agree with TRBD2. V lost 7 bases to trimming and J lost 4 bases; unmatched junction nucleotides: 7. The V gene's germline CDR1 is LNHDA and CDR2 SQIVND (reference sequence). The CDR3 contains 15 residues. CDR3 coding DNA: TGTGCCAGTAAAAAGCGGGGGGCGGGCACCGGGGAGCTGTTTTTT. Its protein product is CASKKRGAGTGELFF.

The CDR3 nucleotides are TGTGCCAGCTCACCACCGGCGGCTAACTATGGCTACACCTTC. Translation: CASSPPAANYGYTF. J is TRBJ1-2 and V is TRBV18; D unclear. The CDR3 length is 14 residues. Trimming took off 0 bases at V and 0 bases at J, with 5 bases between the two ends. From germline, CDR1 is KGHSH and CDR2 LQKENI.

Points on this clone: The CDR3 does not close with the conserved phenylalanine or tryptophan, likely indicating a read error. The DNA is omitted, as the CDR3 cannot be located on it reliably, and the CDR3 follows TCRdb's listing. This chain joins TRBV7-9 and TRBJ1-2; TRBD1, the table's D call, was not compared with the DNA. CDR1 SEHNR and CDR2 FQNEAQ come from the germline V gene (reference sequence). The CDR3 is 12 amino acids in total, end residues counted. CDR3 protein: CASSLDGQGIAT.

With regard to this clone: Other DNA sequences within the sample encode an identical CDR3. The gene calls are TRBV4-1 and TRBJ2-7, with a weak D call TRBD2 (5 bases). Germline V gene sequence: CDR1 MGHRA, CDR2 YSYEKL. The CDR3 runs to 15 residues. V lost 1 base to trimming and J lost 4 bases, with 14 bases between them. CDR3: CASSQASGVSYEQYF. The CDR3 coding sequence is TGCGCCAGCAGCCAAGCGTCCGGGGTTTCATACGAGCAGTACTTC.